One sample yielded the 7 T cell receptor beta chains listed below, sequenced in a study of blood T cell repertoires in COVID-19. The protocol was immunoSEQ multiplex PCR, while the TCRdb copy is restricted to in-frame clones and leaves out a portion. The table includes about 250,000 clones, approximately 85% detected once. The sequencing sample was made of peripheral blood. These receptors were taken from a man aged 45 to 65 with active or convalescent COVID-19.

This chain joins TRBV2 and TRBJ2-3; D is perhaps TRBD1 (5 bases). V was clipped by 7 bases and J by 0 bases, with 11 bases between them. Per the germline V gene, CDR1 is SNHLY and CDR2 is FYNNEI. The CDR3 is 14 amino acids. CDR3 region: CASTRQTSTDTQYF. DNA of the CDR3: TGTGCCAGCACACGACAGACCAGCACAGATACGCAGTATTTT.

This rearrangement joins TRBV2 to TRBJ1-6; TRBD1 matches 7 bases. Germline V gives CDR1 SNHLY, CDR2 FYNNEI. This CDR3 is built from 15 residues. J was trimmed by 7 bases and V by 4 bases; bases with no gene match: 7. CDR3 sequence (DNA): TGTGCCAGCAGTGTAGGACAGGAGAGAAATTCACCCCTCCACTTT. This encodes CASSVGQERNSPLHF.

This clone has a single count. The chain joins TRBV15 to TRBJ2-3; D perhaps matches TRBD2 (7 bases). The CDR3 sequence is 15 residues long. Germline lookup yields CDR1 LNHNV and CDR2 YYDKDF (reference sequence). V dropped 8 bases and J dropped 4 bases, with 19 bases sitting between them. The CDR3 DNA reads TGTGCCACCGCCTGGGGGGGCGGTAATGCAGATACGCAGTATTTT. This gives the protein CATAWGGGNADTQYF.

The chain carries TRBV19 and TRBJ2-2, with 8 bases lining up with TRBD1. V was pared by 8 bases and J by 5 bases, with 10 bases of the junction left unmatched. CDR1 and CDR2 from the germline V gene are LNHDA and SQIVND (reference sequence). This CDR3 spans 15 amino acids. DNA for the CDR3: TGTGCCAGTGGCCAGACAGGGGTACGAACCGGGGAGCTGTTTTTT. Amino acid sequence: CASGQTGVRTGELFF.

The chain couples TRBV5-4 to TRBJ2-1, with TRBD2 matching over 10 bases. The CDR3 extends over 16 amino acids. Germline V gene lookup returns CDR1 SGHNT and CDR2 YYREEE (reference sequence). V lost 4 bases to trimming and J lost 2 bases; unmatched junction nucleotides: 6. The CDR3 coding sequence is TGTGCCAGCAGCCGGGCAGCGGGAGGGCCCTACAATGAGCAGTTCTTC. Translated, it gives CASSRAAGGPYNEQFF.

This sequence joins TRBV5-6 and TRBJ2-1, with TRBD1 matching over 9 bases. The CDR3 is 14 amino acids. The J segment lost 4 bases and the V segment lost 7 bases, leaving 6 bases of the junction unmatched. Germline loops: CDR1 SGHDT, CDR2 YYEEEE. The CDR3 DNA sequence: TGTGCCAGCGGTAACAGGGGGCTTTACAATGAGCAGTTCTTC. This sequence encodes CASGNRGLYNEQFF.

CDR3: CSAYTGGRGYTF. CDR3 nucleotide sequence: TGCAGCGCTTACACAGGGGGACGAGGCTACACCTTC. The J gene is TRBJ1-2, the V gene TRBV29-1, with 8 bases matching TRBD1. The CDR3 extends over 12 amino acids. Looked up from germline, CDR1 is SQVTM and CDR2 is ANQGSEA. J was trimmed by 8 bases and V by 7 bases; bases with no gene match: 9.